This T cell receptor beta chain came from a study of blood T cell repertoires in COVID-19. Germline CDR1 reads SGHTA; CDR2 reads FQGNSA. The CDR3 sequence is 15 residues long. V lost 3 bases, J lost 3 bases, and 6 bases stayed unmatched. As handled by the study authors: It was from reference gene primer amplification that nucleated cell counts were estimated. Clones were read by immunoSEQ multiplex PCR, and TCRdb kept only the in-frame ones, dropping some. V, J and clone size were drawn from that table, and D and trimming were deduced from the DNA. The table records 55,000 to 90,000 clones, roughly 86% of them present only once.

The source is a woman aged 60-70 years with acute or convalescent COVID-19. Sequenced material: peripheral blood. The chain recombines TRBV7-2 with TRBJ2-5; 8 positions match TRBD1. The CDR3 spells CASSFETGEKETQYF. The CDR3 DNA follows: TGTGCCAGCAGCTTTGAGACAGGGGAAAAAGAGACCCAGTACTTC.